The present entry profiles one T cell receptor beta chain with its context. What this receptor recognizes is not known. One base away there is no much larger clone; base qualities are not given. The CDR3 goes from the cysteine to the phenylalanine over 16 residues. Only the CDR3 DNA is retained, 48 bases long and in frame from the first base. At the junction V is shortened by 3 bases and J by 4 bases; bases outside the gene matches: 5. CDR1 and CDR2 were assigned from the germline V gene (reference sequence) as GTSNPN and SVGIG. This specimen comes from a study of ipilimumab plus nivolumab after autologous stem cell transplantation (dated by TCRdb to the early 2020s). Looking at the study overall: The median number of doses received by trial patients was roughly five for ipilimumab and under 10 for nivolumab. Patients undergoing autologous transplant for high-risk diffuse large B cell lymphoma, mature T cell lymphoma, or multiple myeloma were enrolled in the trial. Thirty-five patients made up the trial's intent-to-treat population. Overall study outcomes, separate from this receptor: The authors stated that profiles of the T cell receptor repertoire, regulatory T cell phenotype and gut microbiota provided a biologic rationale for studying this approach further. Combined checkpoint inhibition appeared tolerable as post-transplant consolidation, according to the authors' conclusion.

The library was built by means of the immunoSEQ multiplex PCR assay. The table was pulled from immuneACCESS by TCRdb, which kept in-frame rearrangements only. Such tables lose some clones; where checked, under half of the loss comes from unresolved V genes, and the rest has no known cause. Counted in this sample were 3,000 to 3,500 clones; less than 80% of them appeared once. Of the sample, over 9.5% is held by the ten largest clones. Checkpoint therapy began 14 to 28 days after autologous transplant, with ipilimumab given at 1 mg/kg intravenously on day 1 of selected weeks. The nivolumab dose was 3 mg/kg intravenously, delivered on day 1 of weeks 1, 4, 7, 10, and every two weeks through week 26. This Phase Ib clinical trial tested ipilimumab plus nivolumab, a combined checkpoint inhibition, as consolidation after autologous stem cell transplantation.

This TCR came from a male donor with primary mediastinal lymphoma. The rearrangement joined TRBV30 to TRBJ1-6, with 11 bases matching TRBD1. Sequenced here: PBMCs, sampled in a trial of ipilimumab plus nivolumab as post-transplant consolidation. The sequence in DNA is TGTGCCTGGAGGGGGGACAGGGGGAGTTATAATTCACCCCTCCACTTT. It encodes CAWRGDRGSYNSPLHF.